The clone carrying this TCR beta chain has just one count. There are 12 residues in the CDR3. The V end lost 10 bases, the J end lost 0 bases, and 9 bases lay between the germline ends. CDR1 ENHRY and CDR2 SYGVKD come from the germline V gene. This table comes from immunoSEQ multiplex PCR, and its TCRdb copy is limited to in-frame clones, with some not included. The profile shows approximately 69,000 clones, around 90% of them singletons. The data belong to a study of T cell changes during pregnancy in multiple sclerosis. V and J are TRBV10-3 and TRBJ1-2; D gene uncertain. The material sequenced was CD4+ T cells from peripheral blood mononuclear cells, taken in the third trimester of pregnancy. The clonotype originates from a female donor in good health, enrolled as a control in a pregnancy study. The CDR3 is CASTQANYGYTF. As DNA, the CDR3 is TGTGCCAGCACTCAAGCTAACTATGGCTACACCTTC.